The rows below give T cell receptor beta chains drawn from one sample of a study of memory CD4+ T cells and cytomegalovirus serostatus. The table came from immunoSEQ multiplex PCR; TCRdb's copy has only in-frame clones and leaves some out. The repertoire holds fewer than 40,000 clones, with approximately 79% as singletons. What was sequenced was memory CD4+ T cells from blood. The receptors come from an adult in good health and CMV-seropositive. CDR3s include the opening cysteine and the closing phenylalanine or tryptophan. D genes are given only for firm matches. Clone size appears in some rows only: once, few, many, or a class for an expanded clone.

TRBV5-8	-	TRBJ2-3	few	CASPSAGLTDTQYF	TGTGCCAGCCCCTCGGCAGGGCTTACAGATACGCAGTATTTT
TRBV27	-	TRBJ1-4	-	CASSLRGIWEKLFF	TGTGCCAGCAGTTTGAGGGGTATTTGGGAAAAACTGTTTTTT
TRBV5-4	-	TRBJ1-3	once	CASSRGVGPLFGNTIYF	TGTGCCAGCAGCCGGGGGGTAGGCCCCCTCTTTGGAAACACCATATATTTT
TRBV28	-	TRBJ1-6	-	CASSLWVQVQNSPLHF	TGTGCCAGCAGTTTATGGGTCCAGGTCCAAAACTCACCCCTCCACTTT
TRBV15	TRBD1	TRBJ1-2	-	CATSIQGAGNYGYTF	TGTGCCACCAGCATACAGGGGGCTGGTAACTATGGCTACACCTTC
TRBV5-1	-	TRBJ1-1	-	CASSLGPGEGTEAFF	TGCGCCAGCAGCTTGGGCCCCGGGGAGGGGACTGAAGCTTTCTTT
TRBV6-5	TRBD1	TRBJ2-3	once	CASRDRGWTDTQYF	TGTGCCAGCAGGGACAGGGGTTGGACAGATACGCAGTATTTT
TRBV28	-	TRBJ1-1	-	CASSFGRSTEAFF	TGTGCCAGCAGTTTTGGGAGGAGCACTGAAGCTTTCTTT
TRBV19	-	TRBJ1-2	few	CASSSAGNYGYTF	TGTGCCAGTAGTTCGGCAGGTAACTATGGCTACACCTTC
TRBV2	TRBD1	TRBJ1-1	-	CASSWGDRAGTEAFF	TGTGCCAGCAGTTGGGGCGACAGGGCGGGGACTGAAGCTTTCTTT
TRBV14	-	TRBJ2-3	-	CASSQEDLSATDTQYF	TGTGCCAGCAGCCAAGAGGATTTGAGCGCCACAGATACGCAGTATTTT
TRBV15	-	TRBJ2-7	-	CATSRAYLGMGGSYEQYF	TGTGCCACCAGCAGAGCCTACCTTGGGATGGGGGGCTCCTACGAGCAGTACTTC
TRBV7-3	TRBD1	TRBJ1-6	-	CASSLTGQASGSYNSPLHF	TGTGCCAGCAGCTTAACGGGACAGGCGTCTGGCTCCTATAATTCACCCCTCCACTTT
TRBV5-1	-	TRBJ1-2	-	CASSLAAGATYGYTF	TGCGCCAGCAGCTTGGCCGCGGGAGCGACCTATGGCTACACCTTC
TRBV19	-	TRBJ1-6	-	CASREQGTRNSPLHF	TGTGCCAGTCGGGAGCAGGGCACCCGAAATTCACCCCTCCACTTT
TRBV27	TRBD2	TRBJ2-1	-	CASSFPQRRGVAGLYNEQFF	TGTGCCAGCAGTTTCCCTCAACGACGTGGGGTAGCGGGGCTGTACAATGAGCAGTTCTTC
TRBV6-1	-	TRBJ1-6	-	CASSLVGGNSPLHF	TGTGCCAGCAGTTTGGTTGGCGGCAATTCACCCCTCCACTTT
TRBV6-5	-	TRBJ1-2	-	CASSYSSIQGNYGYTF	TGTGCCAGCAGTTACTCGAGTATACAGGGAAACTATGGCTACACCTTC
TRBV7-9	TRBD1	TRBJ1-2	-	CASRLDRGYGYTF	TGTGCCAGCAGATTGGACAGGGGCTATGGCTACACCTTC
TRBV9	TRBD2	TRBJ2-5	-	CASSGLAGGETQYF	TGTGCCAGCAGCGGTTTAGCGGGGGGCGAGACCCAGTACTTC
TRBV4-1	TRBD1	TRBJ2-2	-	CASSPRDRGSNTGELFF	TGCGCCAGCAGCCCTCGTGACAGGGGGTCGAACACCGGGGAGCTGTTTTTT
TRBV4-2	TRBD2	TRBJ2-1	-	CASSSQTSGAYNEQFF	TGTGCCAGCAGCTCACAGACTAGCGGAGCTTACAATGAGCAGTTCTTC
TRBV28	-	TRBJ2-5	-	CASSVGNQETQYF	TGTGCCAGCAGTGTGGGGAATCAAGAGACCCAGTACTTC
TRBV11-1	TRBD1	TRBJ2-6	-	CASTRTGLYSGANVLTF	TGTGCCAGCACCCGGACAGGACTTTACTCTGGGGCCAACGTCCTGACTTTC
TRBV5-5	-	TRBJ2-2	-	CASSLVRPRPGELFF	TGTGCCAGCAGCTTGGTGCGCCCTCGACCCGGGGAGCTGTTTTTT
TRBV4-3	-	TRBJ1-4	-	CASSQARGSFSGKLFF	TGCGCCAGCAGCCAGGCGAGGGGGAGCTTTAGCGGAAAACTGTTTTTT
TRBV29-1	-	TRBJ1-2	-	CSVAGVGGGYTF	TGCAGCGTCGCCGGGGTAGGTGGCGGCTACACCTTC
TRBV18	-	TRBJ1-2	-	CASSPNLDKTDGYTF	TGTGCCAGCTCACCGAACCTTGACAAGACAGATGGCTACACCTTC
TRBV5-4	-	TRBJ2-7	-	CASIRVDPSYEQYF	TGTGCCAGCATACGTGTTGACCCCTCCTACGAACAGTACTTC
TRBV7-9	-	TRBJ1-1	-	CASSLDGGGFEAFF	TGTGCCAGCAGCTTAGATGGGGGGGGGTTCGAAGCTTTCTTT
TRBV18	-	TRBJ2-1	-	CASSPQFEQFF	TGTGCCAGCTCACCACAGTTTGAGCAGTTCTTC
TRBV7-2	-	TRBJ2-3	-	CASEGLRTDTQYF	TGTGCCAGCGAGGGACTTCGGACAGATACGCAGTATTTT
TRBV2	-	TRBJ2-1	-	CASTRSPNNNEQFF	TGTGCCAGCACTCGGTCCCCAAACAACAATGAGCAGTTCTTC
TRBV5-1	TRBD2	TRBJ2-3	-	CASSLTSGANTDTQYF	TGCGCCAGCAGCTTGACTAGCGGGGCCAACACAGATACGCAGTATTTT
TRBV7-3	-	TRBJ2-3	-	CASSSVAQDTQYF	TGTGCCAGCAGCTCCGTAGCGCAAGATACGCAGTATTTT
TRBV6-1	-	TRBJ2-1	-	CASSEAYGHEQFF	TGTGCCAGCAGTGAAGCGTACGGGCATGAGCAGTTCTTC
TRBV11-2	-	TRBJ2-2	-	CVSSFQRNTGELFF	TGTGTCAGCAGCTTTCAACGGAACACCGGGGAGCTGTTTTTT
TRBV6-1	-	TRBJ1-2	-	CASSIDRTYTF	TGTGCCAGCAGTATTGACAGGACCTACACCTTC
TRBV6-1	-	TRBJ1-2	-	CASRASRYDRYTF	TGTGCCAGCAGGGCCTCACGATACGATCGCTACACCTTC
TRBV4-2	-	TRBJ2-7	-	CASSQDSGPTYEQYF	TGTGCCAGCAGCCAAGATAGTGGTCCTACCTACGAGCAGTACTTC
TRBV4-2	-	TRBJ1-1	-	CASSPRTDNTEAFF	TGTGCCAGCAGCCCTCGGACCGATAACACTGAAGCTTTCTTT
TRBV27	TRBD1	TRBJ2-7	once	CASRDRRGEQYF	TGTGCCAGCAGGGACAGGAGAGGCGAGCAGTACTTC
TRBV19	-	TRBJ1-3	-	CASLPGNSGNTIYF	TGTGCCTCCTTACCAGGGAACTCTGGAAACACCATATATTTT
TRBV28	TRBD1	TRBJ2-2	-	CASSYRGWRTGELFF	TGTGCCAGCAGCTACAGGGGATGGAGGACCGGGGAGCTGTTTTTT
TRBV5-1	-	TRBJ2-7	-	CASSLVGDVDYEQYF	TGCGCCAGCAGCTTGGTGGGGGACGTTGACTACGAGCAGTACTTC
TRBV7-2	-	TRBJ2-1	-	CASSWAQSGEQFF	TGTGCCAGCAGCTGGGCTCAGAGCGGTGAGCAGTTCTTC